This TCR beta chain was found in a study of early T cells in non-severe SARS-CoV-2 infection. The V gene lost 1 base and the J gene lost 8 bases, with 14 bases spanning the gap. This CDR3 contains 14 residues. The V gene's germline CDR1 is MNHNS and CDR2 SASEGT. TCRdb recomputed calls from the 5' RACE reads with MiXCR, one row per CDR3 protein. Among about 89,000 distinct CDR3 sequences listed, approximately 14% were seen once. This clonotype occurred many times. The clonotype was recovered from an adult who was a healthcare worker with PCR-confirmed SARS-CoV-2 infection or an uninfected control (not recorded which). The sample taken for sequencing was whole blood. V gene TRBV6-1 combines with J gene TRBJ1-2; possible D gene TRBD1, 6 bases. CDR3 nucleotide sequence: TGTGCCAGCAGTGAAGAATATAAGGGGGAAGGCTACACCTTC. This gives the protein CASSEEYKGEGYTF.